A selection of T cell receptor beta chains follows, all from one sample in a study of beta chain features in type 1 diabetes. Sequenced by immunoSEQ multiplex PCR; TCRdb stores in-frame clones only, minus some. The table includes about 370,000 clones, 8% to 10% detected once. The material sequenced was central memory CD4+ T cells from blood. Receptor source: a man aged 25 to 40 with type 1 diabetes. CDR3s include the opening cysteine and the closing phenylalanine or tryptophan. Fields, in order: CDR3 DNA, CDR3 protein, D gene, clone size, J gene, V gene. A D gene is named only where the DNA matches it firmly. For some rows the clone size is stated as once, few or many, or as a class when expanded; others skip it.

TGTGCCAGCAGCAAAGTCGGAGGACAGATTAATCAGCCCCAGCATTTT	CASSKVGGQINQPQHF	-	-	TRBJ1-5	TRBV21-1
TGTGCCAGCAGTTTGGCCCCTGGGGGCCACTATGGCTACACCTTC	CASSLAPGGHYGYTF	-	few	TRBJ1-2	TRBV28
TGTGCCAGCAGTTCCACCGACAATGAGCAGTTCTTC	CASSSTDNEQFF	-	few	TRBJ2-1	TRBV6-1
TGTGCCAGCAGCTTACCTCCCCGACTAGCATCCTACAATGAGCAGTTCTTC	CASSLPPRLASYNEQFF	TRBD2	few	TRBJ2-1	TRBV7-9
TGTGCCAGCAGCTTCAGCAGTAACACAGATACGCAGTATTTT	CASSFSSNTDTQYF	-	few	TRBJ2-3	TRBV11-2
TGTGCCAGCAGCCCGCCAGGGGGCGAGCAGTACTTC	CASSPPGGEQYF	TRBD1	many	TRBJ2-7	TRBV7-3
TGTGCCAGCAGCCCCGACAGGGGGCTTGGCGAGCAGTACTTC	CASSPDRGLGEQYF	TRBD1	few	TRBJ2-7	TRBV7-6
TGTGCCAGCAGTGGGGACAGGCGAAACTATGGCTACACCTTC	CASSGDRRNYGYTF	TRBD1	few	TRBJ1-2	TRBV2
TGTGCCAGCAGCGTAGCTAAGAGGGGAGGAGGCTACACCTTC	CASSVAKRGGGYTF	-	-	TRBJ1-2	TRBV9
TGTGCCACCAGCAGAGGACAGGGGGCTTACGAGCAGTACTTC	CATSRGQGAYEQYF	TRBD1	-	TRBJ2-7	TRBV15
TGTGCCAGCAGTTGGACAGGGTTATCCTACGAGCAGTACTTC	CASSWTGLSYEQYF	TRBD1	many	TRBJ2-7	TRBV28
TGTGCCAGCTCACGAACCCGGGACAGGGTAGACGAGCAGTACTTC	CASSRTRDRVDEQYF	TRBD1	-	TRBJ2-7	TRBV18
TGTGCCAGCAGTTTAGGGGGAGCGAACACCGGGGAGCTGTTTTTT	CASSLGGANTGELFF	-	-	TRBJ2-2	TRBV28
TGTGCCAGCAGTTACAAGGGCCCGAACACTGAAGCTTTCTTT	CASSYKGPNTEAFF	-	-	TRBJ1-1	TRBV6-5
TGTGCCAGCAGCCCAGGACTAGCGGATTACAATGAGCAGTTCTTC	CASSPGLADYNEQFF	TRBD2	few	TRBJ2-1	TRBV4-2
TGCGCCAGCAGCCGACCGGGACTAGCGGGAAGCGAGCAGTACTTC	CASSRPGLAGSEQYF	TRBD2	-	TRBJ2-7	TRBV5-1
TGTGCCACCAGCAGAGATGAAATAAGGACTTCGGTCTATGGCTACACCTTC	CATSRDEIRTSVYGYTF	-	few	TRBJ1-2	TRBV15
TGTGCCAGCTTTAGCGGGACAAAGGGCATCGACGAGCAGTACTTC	CASFSGTKGIDEQYF	TRBD2	-	TRBJ2-7	TRBV7-2
TGTGCCAGCTCGCCCTCAGGACTCACAGATACGCAGTATTTT	CASSPSGLTDTQYF	-	few	TRBJ2-3	TRBV18
TGTGCCAGCAGCTTCCACAGGGCAACCGGGGAGCTGTTTTTT	CASSFHRATGELFF	-	few	TRBJ2-2	TRBV7-2
TGTGCCAGCAGTTACTCGGGCCAGGCCGAAAATCAGCCCCAGCATTTT	CASSYSGQAENQPQHF	-	-	TRBJ1-5	TRBV6-5
TGTGCCAGTAGTGAGGCATCCTCGTTCAATCAGCCCCAGCATTTT	CASSEASSFNQPQHF	-	few	TRBJ1-5	TRBV19
TGTGCCAGCAGCGTAGGCCAGGCCTTATTCTCTGGAAACACCATATATTTT	CASSVGQALFSGNTIYF	-	few	TRBJ1-3	TRBV9
TGTGCCAGCAGCGTAGCGTGGGGCGGGGGATATGGCTACACCTTC	CASSVAWGGGYGYTF	-	-	TRBJ1-2	TRBV9
TGTGCCAGCAGATCCCGGGACGGCGTTAACTATGGCTACACCTTC	CASRSRDGVNYGYTF	-	few	TRBJ1-2	TRBV28
TGTGCCAGCAGCTTAGGATATAGCAATCAGCCCCAGCATTTT	CASSLGYSNQPQHF	-	few	TRBJ1-5	TRBV7-2